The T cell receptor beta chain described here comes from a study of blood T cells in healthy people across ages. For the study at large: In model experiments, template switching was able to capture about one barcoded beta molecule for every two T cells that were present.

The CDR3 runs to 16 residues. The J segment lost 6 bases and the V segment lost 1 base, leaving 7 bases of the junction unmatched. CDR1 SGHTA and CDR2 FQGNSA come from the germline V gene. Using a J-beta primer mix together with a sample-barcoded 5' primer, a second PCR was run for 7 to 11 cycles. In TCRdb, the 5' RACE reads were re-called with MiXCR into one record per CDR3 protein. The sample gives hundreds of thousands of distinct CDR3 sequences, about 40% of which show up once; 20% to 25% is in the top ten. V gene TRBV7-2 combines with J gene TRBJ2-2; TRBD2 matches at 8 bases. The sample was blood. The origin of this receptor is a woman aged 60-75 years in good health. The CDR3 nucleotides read TGTGCCAGCAGCTTAGTCTCGGGAGGGTTTGCCGGGGAGCTGTTTTTT. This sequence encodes CASSLVSGGFAGELFF.